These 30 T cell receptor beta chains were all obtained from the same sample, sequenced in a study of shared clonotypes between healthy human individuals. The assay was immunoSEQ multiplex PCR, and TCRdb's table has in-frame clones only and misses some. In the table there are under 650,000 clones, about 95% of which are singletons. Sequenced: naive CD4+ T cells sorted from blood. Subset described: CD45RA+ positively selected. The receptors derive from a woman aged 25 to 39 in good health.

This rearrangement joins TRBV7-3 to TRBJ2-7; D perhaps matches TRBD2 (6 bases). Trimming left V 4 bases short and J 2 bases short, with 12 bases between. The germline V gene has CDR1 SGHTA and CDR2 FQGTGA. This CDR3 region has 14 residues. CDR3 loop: CASSYGTRAYEQYF. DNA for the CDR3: TGTGCCAGCAGCTACGGGACTCGCGCCTACGAGCAGTACTTC.

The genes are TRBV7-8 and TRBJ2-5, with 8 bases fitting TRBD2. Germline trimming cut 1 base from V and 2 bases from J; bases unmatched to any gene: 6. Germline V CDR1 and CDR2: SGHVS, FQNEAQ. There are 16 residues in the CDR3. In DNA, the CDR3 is TGTGCCAGCAGCTTAGGGCCGGGACTAGGACAAGAGACCCAGTACTTC. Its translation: CASSLGPGLGQETQYF.

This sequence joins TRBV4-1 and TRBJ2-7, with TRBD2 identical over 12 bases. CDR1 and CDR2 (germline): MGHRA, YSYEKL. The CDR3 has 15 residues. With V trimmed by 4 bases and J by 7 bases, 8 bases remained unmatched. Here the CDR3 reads CASSRYSGTSGEQYF. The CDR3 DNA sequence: TGCGCCAGCAGCCGCTACTCCGGGACTAGCGGGGAGCAGTACTTC.

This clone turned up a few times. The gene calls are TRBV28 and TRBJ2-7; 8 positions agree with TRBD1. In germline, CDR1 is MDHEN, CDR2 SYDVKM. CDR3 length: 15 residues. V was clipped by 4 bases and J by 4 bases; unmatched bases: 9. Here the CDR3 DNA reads TGTGCCAGCAGTTCAGGGGGCGAGGGGCGTTACGAGCAGTACTTC. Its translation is CASSSGGEGRYEQYF.

CDR3: CASSPGTKSTDTQYF. Written as DNA, the CDR3 is TGTGCCAGCAGCCCCGGGACGAAAAGCACAGATACGCAGTATTTT. The chain joins TRBV7-9 to TRBJ2-3; the D gene could be TRBD1 or TRBD2 (5 bases each). Germline values: CDR1 SEHNR, CDR2 FQNEAQ (reference sequence). The CDR3 extends over 15 amino acids. The ends were cut back, 5 bases at V and 0 bases at J, with 12 bases in the middle.

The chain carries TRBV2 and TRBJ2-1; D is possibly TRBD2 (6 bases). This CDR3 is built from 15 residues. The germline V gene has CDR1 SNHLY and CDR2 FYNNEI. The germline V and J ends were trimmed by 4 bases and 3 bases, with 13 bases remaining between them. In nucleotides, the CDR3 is TGTGCCAGCAGTGGTAATAGCGGCCACTACAATGAGCAGTTCTTC. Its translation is CASSGNSGHYNEQFF.

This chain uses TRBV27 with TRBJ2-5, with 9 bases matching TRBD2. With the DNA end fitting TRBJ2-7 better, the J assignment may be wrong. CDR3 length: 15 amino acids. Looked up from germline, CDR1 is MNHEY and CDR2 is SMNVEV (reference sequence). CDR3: CASSPTGLADYEQYF. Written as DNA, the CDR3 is TGTGCCAGCAGTCCAACGGGACTAGCAGACTACGAGCAGTACTTC.

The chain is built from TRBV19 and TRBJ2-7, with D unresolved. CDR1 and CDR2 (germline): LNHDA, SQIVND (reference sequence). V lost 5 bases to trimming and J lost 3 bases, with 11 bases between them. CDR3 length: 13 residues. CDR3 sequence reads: CASSPTFSYEQYF. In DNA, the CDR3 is TGTGCCAGTAGTCCCACCTTTAGCTACGAGCAGTACTTC.

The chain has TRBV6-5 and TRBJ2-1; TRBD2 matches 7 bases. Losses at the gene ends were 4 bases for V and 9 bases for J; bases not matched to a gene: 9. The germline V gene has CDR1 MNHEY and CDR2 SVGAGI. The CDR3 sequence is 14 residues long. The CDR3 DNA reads TGTGCCAGCAGTTTTGCGGGGGTATTGGGTGAGCAGTTCTTC. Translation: CASSFAGVLGEQFF.

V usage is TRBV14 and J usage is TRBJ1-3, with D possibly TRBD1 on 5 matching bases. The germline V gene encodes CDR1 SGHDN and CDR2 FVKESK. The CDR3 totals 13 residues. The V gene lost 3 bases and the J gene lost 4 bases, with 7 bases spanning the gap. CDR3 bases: TGTGCCAGCAGCCACGGGGCCGGAAACACCATATATTTT. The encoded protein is CASSHGAGNTIYF. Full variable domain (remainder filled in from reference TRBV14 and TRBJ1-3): EAGVTQFPSHSVIEKGQTVTLRCDPISGHDNLYWYRRVMGKEIKFLLHFVKESKQDESGMPNNRFLAERTGGTYSTLKVQPAELEDSGVYFCASSHGAGNTIYFGEGSWLTVV.

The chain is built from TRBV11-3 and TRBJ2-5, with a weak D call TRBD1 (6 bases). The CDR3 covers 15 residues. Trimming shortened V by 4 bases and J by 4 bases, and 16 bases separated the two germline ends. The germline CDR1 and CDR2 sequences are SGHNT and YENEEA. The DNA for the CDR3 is TGTGCCAGCAGCTCGGTAGGGGGTGTACGAGAGACCCAGTACTTC. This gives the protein CASSSVGGVRETQYF.

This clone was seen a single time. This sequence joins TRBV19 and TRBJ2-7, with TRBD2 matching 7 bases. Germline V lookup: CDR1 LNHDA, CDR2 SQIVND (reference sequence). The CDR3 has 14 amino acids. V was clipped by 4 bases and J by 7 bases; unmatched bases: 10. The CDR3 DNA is TGTGCCAGTAGTAAACGACCACGGGGGGAGGAGCAGTACTTC. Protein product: CASSKRPRGEEQYF.

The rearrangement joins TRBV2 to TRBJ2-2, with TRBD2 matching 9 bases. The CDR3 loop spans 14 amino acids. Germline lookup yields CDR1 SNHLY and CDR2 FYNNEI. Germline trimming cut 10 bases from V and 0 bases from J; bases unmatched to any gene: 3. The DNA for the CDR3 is TGTGCCACCTCTAGCGGGGCGAACACCGGGGAGCTGTTTTTT. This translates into CATSSGANTGELFF. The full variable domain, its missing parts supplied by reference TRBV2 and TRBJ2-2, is EPEVTQTPSHQVTQMGQEVILRCVPISNHLYFYWYRQILGQKVEFLVSFYNNEISEKSEIFDDQFSVERPDGSNFTLKIRSTKLEDSAMYFCATSSGANTGELFFGEGSRLTVL.

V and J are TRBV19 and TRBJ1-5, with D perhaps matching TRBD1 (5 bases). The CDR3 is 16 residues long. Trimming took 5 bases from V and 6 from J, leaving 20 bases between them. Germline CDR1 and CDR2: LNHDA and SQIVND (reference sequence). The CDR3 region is CASSAATGAQGQPQHF. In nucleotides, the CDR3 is TGTGCCAGTAGTGCCGCGACCGGGGCCCAGGGTCAGCCCCAGCATTTT.

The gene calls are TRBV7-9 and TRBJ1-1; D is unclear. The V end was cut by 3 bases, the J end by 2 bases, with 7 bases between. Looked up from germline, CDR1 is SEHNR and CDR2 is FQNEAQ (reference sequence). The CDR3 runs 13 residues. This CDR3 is CASSFQTNTEAFF. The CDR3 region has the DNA TGTGCCAGCAGCTTCCAGACCAACACTGAAGCTTTCTTT.

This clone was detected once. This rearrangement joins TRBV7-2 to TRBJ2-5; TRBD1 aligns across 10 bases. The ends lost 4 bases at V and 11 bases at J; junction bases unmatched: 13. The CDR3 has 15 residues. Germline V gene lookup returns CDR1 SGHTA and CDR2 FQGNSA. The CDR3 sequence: CASSSRQGARLEQYF. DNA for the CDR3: TGTGCCAGCAGCTCCCGACAGGGGGCGCGGCTTGAGCAGTACTTC.

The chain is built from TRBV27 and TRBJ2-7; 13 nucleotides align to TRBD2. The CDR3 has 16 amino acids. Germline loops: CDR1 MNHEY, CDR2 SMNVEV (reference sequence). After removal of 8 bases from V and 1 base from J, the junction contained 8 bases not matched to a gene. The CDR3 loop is CASSGLAGKQSYEQYF. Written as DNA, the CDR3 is TGTGCCAGCTCGGGACTAGCGGGGAAACAATCCTACGAGCAGTACTTC.

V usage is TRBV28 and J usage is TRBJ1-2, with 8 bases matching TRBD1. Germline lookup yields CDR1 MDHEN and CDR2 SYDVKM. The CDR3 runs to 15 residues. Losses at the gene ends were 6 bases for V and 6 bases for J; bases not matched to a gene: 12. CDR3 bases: TGTGCCAGCAGCGGTCCCGCAGGGGGCAAACATGGCTACACCTTC. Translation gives CASSGPAGGKHGYTF.

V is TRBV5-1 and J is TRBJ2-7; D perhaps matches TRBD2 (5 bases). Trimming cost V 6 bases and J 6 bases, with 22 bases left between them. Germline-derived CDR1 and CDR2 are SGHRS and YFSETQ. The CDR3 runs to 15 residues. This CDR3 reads CASNNLVRGFFEQYF. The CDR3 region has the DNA TGCGCCAGCAACAACTTAGTTCGGGGTTTTTTCGAGCAGTACTTC.

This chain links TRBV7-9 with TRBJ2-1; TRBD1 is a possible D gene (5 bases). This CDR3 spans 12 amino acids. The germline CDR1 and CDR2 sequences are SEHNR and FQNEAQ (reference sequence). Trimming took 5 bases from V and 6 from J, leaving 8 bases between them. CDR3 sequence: CASSPQGNEQFF. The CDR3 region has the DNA TGTGCCAGCAGCCCGCAGGGCAATGAGCAGTTCTTC.

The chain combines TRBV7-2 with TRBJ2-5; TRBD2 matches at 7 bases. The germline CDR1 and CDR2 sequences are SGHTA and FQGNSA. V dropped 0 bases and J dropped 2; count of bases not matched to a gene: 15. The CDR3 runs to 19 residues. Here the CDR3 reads CASSLAVPSGLPYQETQYF. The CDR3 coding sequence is TGTGCCAGCAGCTTAGCGGTTCCTAGCGGCCTCCCGTATCAAGAGACCCAGTACTTC.

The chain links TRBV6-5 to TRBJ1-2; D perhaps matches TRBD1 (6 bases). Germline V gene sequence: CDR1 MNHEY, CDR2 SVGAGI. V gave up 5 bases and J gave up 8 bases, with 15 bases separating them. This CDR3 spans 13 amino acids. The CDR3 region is CASSVHRAGGYTF. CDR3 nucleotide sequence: TGTGCCAGCAGTGTACACAGGGCTGGAGGCTACACCTTC.

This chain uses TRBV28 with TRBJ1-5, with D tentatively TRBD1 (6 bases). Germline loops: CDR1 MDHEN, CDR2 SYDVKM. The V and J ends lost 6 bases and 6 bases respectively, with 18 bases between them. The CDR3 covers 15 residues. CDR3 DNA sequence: TGTGCCAGCAGCCATGACAGGACCGGAGGTCAGCCCCAGCATTTT. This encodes CASSHDRTGGQPQHF.

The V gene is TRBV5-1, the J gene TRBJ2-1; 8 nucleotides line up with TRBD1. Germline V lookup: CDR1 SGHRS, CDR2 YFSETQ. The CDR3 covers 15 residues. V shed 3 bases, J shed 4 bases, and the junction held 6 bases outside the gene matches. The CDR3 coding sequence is TGCGCCAGCAGCTCAACAGGGGGGCGTTACAATGAGCAGTTCTTC. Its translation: CASSSTGGRYNEQFF.

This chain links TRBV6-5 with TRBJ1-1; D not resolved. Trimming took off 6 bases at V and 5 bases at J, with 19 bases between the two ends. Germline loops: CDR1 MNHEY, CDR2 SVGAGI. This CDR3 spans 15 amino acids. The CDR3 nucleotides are TGTGCCAGCAGGACGGGGATCGCGAGTGGTACTGAAGCTTTCTTT. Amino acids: CASRTGIASGTEAFF.

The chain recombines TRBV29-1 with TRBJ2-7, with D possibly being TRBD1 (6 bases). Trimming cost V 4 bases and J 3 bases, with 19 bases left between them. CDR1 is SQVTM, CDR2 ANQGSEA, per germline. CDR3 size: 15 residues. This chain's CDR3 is CSVVLTGGAGYEQYF. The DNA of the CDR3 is TGCAGCGTTGTATTGACAGGCGGTGCGGGCTACGAGCAGTACTTC.

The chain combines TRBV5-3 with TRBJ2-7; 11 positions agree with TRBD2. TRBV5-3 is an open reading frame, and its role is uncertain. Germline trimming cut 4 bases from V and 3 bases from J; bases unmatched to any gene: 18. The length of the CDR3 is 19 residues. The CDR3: CARSRRESLAGGPNYEQYF. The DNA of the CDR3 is TGTGCCAGAAGCCGACGCGAAAGTCTAGCGGGAGGCCCTAACTACGAGCAGTACTTC.

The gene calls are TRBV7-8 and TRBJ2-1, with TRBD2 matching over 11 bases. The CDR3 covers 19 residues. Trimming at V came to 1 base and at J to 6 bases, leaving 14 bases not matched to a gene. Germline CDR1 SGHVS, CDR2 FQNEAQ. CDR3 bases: TGTGCCAGCAGCTTAGTGTTTAGCGGGAGGGCCCGGAGGGGCAATGAGCAGTTCTTC. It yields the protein CASSLVFSGRARRGNEQFF.

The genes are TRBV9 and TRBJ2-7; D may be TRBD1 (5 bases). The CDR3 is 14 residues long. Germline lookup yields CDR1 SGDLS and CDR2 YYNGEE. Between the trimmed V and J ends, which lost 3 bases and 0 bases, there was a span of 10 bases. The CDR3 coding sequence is TGTGCCAGCAGCGAACAGGAGAGCTCCTACGAGCAGTACTTC. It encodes CASSEQESSYEQYF. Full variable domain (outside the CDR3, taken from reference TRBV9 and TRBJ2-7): DSGVTQTPKHLITATGQRVTLRCSPRSGDLSVYWYQQSLDQGLQFLIQYYNGEERAKGNILERFSAQQFPDLHSELNLSSLELGDSALYFCASSEQESSYEQYFGPGTRLTVT.

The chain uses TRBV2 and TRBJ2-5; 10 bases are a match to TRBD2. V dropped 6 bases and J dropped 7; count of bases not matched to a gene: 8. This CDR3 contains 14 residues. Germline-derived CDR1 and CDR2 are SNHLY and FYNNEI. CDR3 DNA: TGTGCCAGCAGGCTAGCGGGAGCCCCGGGGACCCAGTACTTC. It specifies CASRLAGAPGTQYF. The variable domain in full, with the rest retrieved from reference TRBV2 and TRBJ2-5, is EPEVTQTPSHQVTQMGQEVILRCVPISNHLYFYWYRQILGQKVEFLVSFYNNEISEKSEIFDDQFSVERPDGSNFTLKIRSTKLEDSAMYFCASRLAGAPGTQYFGPGTRLLVL.